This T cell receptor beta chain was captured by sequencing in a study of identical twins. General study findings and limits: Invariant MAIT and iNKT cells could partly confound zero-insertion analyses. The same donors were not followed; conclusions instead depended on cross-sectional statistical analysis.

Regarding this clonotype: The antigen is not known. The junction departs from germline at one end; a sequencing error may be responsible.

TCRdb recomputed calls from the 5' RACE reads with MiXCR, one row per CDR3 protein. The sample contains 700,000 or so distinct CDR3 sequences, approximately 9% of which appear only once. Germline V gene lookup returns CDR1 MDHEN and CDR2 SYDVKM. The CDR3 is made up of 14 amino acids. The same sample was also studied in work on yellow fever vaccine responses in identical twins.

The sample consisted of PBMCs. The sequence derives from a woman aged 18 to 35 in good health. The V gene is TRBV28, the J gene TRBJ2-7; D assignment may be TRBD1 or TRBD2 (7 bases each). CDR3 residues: CASSFARGGYGQYF. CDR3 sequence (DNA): TGTGCCAGCAGTTTTGCCAGGGGGGGGTACGGGCAGTACTTC.